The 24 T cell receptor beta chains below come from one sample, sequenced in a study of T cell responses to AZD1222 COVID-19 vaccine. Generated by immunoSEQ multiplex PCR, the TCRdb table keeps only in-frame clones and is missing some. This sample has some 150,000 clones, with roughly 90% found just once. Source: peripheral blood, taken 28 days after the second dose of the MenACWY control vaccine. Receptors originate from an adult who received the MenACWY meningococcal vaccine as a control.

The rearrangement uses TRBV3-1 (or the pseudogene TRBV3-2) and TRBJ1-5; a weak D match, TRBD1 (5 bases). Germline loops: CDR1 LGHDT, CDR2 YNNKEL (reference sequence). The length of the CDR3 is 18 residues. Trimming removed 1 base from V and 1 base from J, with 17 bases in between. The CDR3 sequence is CASSQGGRGPISNQPQHF. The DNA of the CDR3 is TGTGCCAGCAGCCAAGGAGGTCGGGGCCCAATCAGCAATCAGCCCCAGCATTTT.

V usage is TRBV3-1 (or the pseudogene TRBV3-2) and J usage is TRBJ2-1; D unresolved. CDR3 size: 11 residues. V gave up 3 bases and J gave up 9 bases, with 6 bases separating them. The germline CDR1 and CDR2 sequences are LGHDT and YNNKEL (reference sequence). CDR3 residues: CASSQGGEQFF. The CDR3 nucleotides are TGTGCCAGCAGCCAGGGCGGTGAGCAGTTCTTC.

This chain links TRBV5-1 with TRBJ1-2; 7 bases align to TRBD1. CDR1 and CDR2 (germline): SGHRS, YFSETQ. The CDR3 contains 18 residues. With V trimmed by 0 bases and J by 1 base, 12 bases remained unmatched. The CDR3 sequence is CASSLAWGRGNLNYGYTF. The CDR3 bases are TGCGCCAGCAGCTTGGCCTGGGGCAGGGGGAACCTTAACTATGGCTACACCTTC.

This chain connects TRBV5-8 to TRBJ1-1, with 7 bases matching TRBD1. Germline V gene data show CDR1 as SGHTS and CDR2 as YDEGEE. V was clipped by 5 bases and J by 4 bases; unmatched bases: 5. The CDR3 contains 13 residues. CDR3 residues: CASRRQGLTEAFF. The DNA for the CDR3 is TGTGCCAGCAGGCGACAGGGACTCACTGAAGCTTTCTTT. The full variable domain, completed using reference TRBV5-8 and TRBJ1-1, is EAGVTQSPTHLIKTRGQQATLRCSPISGHTSVYWYQQALGLGLQFLLWYDEGEERNRGNFPPRFSGRQFPNYSSELNVNALELEDSALYLCASRRQGLTEAFFGQGTRLTVV.

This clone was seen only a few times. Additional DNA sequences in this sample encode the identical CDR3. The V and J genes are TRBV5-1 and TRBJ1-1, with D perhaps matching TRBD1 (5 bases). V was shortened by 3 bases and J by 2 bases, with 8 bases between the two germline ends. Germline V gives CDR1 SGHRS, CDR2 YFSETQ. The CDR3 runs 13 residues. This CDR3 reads CASSSQGNTEAFF. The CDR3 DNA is TGCGCCAGCAGCTCCCAGGGAAACACTGAAGCTTTCTTT.

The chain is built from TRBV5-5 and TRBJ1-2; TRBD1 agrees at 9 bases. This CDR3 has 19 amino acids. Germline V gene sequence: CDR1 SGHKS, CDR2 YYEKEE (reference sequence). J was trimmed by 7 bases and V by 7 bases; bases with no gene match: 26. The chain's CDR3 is CASPRIETGTGTHGLGYTF. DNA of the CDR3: TGTGCCAGCCCGAGAATAGAGACCGGGACAGGGACACATGGTCTTGGCTACACCTTC.

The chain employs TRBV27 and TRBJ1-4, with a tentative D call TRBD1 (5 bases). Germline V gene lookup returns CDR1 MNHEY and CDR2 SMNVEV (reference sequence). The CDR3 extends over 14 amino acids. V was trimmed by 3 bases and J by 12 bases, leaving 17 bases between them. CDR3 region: CASSFTIGAGELFF. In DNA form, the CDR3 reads TGTGCCAGCAGTTTTACAATAGGGGCGGGAGAACTGTTTTTT.

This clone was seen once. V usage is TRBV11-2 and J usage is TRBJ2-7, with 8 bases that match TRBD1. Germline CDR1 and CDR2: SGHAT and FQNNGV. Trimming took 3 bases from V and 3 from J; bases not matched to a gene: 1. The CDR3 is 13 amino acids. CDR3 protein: CASSFGQGYEQYF. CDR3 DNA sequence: TGTGCCAGCAGCTTTGGACAGGGCTACGAGCAGTACTTC.

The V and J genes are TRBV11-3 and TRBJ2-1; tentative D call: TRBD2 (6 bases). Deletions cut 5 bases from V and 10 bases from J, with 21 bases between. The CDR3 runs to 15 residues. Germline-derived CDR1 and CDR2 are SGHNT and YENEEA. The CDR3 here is CASSVIAGSRGEQFF. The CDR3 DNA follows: TGTGCCAGCAGCGTTATTGCGGGGTCTCGGGGCGAGCAGTTCTTC. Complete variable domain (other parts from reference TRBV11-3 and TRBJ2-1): EAGVVQSPRYKIIEKKQPVAFWCNPISGHNTLYWYLQNLGQGPELLIRYENEEAVDDSQLPKDRFSAERLKGVDSTLKIQPAELGDSAVYLCASSVIAGSRGEQFFGPGTRLTVL.

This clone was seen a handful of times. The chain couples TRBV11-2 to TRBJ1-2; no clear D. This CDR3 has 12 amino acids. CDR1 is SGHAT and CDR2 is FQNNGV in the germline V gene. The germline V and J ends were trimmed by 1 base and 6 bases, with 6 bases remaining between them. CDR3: CASSLAMDGYTF. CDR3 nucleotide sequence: TGTGCCAGCAGCTTAGCTATGGATGGCTACACCTTC.

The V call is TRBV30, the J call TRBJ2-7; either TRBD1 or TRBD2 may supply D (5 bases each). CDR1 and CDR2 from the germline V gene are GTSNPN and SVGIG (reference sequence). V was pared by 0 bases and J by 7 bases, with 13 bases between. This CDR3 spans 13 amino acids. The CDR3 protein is CAWSVDRGQEQYF. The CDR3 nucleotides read TGTGCCTGGAGTGTAGATCGGGGCCAAGAGCAGTACTTC. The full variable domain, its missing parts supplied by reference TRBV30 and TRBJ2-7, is SQTIHQWPATLVQPVGSPLSLECTVEGTSNPNLYWYRQAAGRGLQLLFYSVGIGQISSEVPQNLSASRPQDRQFILSSKKLLLSDSGFYLCAWSVDRGQEQYFGPGTRLTVT.

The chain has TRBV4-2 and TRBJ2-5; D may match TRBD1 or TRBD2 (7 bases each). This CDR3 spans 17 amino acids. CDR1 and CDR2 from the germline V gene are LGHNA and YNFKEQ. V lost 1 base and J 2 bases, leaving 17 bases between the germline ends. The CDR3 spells CASSQAGGRGGQETQYF. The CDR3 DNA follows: TGTGCCAGCAGCCAAGCCGGGGGCAGGGGGGGACAAGAGACCCAGTACTTC.

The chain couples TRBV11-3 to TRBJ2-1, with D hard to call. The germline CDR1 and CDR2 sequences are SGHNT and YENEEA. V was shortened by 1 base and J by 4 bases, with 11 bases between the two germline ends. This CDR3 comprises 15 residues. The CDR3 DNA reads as TGTGCCAGCAGCTTAGGCCCGTCGGCATACAATGAGCAGTTCTTC. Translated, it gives CASSLGPSAYNEQFF. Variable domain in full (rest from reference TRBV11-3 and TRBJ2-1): EAGVVQSPRYKIIEKKQPVAFWCNPISGHNTLYWYLQNLGQGPELLIRYENEEAVDDSQLPKDRFSAERLKGVDSTLKIQPAELGDSAVYLCASSLGPSAYNEQFFGPGTRLTVL.

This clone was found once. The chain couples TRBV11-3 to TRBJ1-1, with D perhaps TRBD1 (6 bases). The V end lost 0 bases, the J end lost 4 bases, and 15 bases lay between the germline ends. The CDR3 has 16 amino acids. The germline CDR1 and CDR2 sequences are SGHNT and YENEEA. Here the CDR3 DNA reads TGTGCCAGCAGCTTAGATAAGCGGGGGCTGGGCACTGAAGCTTTCTTT. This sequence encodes CASSLDKRGLGTEAFF.

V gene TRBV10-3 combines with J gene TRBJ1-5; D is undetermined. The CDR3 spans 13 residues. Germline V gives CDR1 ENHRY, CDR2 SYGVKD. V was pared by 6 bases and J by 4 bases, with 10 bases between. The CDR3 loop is CAIRGWQNQPQHF. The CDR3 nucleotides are TGTGCCATCAGGGGGTGGCAGAATCAGCCCCAGCATTTT.

The CDR3 region has the DNA TGTGCCATCAGTCAGGACAGGGAAGCTTTCTTT. Translated: CAISQDREAFF. The V gene is TRBV10-3, the J gene TRBJ1-1; 7 bases fit TRBD1. J was trimmed by 8 bases and V by 5 bases; bases with no gene match: 2. The germline CDR1 and CDR2 sequences are ENHRY and SYGVKD. The CDR3 totals 11 residues.

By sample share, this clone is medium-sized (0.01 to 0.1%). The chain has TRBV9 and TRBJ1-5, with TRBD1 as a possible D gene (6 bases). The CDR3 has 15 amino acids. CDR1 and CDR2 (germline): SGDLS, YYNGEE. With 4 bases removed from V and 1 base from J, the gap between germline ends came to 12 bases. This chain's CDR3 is CASSREGVSNQPQHF. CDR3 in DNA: TGTGCCAGCAGCCGTGAGGGGGTAAGCAATCAGCCCCAGCATTTT.

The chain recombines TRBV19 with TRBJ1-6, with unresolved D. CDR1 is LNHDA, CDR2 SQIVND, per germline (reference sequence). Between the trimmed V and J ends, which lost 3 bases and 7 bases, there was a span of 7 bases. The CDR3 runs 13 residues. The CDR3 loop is CASSIPGNSPLHF. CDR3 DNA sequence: TGTGCCAGTAGTATCCCCGGGAATTCACCCCTCCACTTT.

CDR3 coding DNA: TGCGCCAGCACCGAGGGGGGCACGAGCACAGATACGCAGTATTTT. Translation: CASTEGGTSTDTQYF. The chain carries TRBV5-1 and TRBJ2-3; D is possibly TRBD1 or TRBD2 (6 bases each). The CDR3 runs to 15 residues. Germline V gene sequence: CDR1 SGHRS, CDR2 YFSETQ. V was cut by 6 bases and J by 0 bases, with 14 bases left in between.

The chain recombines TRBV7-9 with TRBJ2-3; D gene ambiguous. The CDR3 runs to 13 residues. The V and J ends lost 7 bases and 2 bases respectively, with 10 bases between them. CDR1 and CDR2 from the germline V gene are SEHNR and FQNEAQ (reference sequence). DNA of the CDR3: TGTGCCAGCACCGTTATTGCCACAGATACGCAGTATTTT. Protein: CASTVIATDTQYF.

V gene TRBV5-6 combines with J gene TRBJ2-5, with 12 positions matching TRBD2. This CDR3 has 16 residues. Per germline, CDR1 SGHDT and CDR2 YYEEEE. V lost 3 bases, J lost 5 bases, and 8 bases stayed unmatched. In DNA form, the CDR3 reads TGTGCCAGCAGCTGGAGGACTAGCGGGAAGGCGGAGACCCAGTACTTC. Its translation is CASSWRTSGKAETQYF.

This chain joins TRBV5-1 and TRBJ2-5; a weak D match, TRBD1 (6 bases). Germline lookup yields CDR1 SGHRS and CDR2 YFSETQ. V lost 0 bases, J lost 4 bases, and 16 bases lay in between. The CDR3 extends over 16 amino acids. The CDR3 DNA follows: TGCGCCAGCAGCTTGGCCCGTGGTACAGGGCCAGAGACCCAGTACTTC. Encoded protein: CASSLARGTGPETQYF. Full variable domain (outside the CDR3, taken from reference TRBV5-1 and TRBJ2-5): KAGVTQTPRYLIKTRGQQVTLSCSPISGHRSVSWYQQTPGQGLQFLFEYFSETQRNKGNFPGRFSGRQFSNSRSEMNVSTLELGDSALYLCASSLARGTGPETQYFGPGTRLLVL.

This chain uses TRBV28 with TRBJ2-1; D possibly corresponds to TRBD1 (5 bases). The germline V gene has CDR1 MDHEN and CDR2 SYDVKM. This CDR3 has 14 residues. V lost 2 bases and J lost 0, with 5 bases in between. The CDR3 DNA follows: TGTGCCAGCAGTTTAGACAGCTCCTACAATGAGCAGTTCTTC. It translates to CASSLDSSYNEQFF.

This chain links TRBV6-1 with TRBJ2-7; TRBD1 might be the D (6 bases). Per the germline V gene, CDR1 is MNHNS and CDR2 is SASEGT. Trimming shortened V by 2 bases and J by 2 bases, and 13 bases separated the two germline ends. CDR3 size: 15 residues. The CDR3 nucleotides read TGTGCCAGCAGTGAATCGCAGGGGACCCCCTACGAGCAGTACTTC. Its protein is CASSESQGTPYEQYF.